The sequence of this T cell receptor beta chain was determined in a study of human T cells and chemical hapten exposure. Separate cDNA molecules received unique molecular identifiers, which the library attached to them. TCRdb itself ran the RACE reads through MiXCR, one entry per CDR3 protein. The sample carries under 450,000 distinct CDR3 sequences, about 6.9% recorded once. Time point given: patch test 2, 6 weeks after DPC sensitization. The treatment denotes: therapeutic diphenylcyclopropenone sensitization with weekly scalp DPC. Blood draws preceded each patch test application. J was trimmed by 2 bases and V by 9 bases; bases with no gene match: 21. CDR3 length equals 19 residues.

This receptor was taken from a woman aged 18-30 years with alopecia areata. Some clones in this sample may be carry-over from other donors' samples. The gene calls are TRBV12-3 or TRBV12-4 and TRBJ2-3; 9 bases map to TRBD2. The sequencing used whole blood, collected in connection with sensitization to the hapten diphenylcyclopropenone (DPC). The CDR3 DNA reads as TGTGCCAGTCTTACACATAGCGGGGGAATGCTTGGTGTCACAGATACGCAGTATTTT. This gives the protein CASLTHSGGMLGVTDTQYF.